This T cell receptor beta chain is drawn from a study of cytomegalovirus exposure and HLA in healthy donors. General study findings and limits: Cytomegalovirus status was reportedly diagnosed by the classifier with high specificity and sensitivity.

This clone was observed once. Its antigen is as yet unknown. A read error may account for a junction end that differs from germline. Libraries were prepared by immunoSEQ multiplex PCR; TCRdb keeps only in-frame clonotypes and omits some of them. The sample yields over 200,000 clones, around 88% seen once. This sequence originates from a woman between 18 and 29 years old in good health and CMV-seronegative. Sequencing was performed on PBMCs.

CDR3 sequence reads: CASSPSGLAGALSSEQYF. DNA for the CDR3: TGTGCCAGCAGCCCTTCGGGACTAGCGGGAGCTCTATCCTCCGAGCAGTACTTC. The V call is TRBV27, the J call TRBJ2-7; 14 positions match TRBD2. The CDR3 extends over 18 amino acids. Germline assignment: CDR1 MNHEY and CDR2 SMNVEV (reference sequence).